Listed below are T cell receptor beta chains from one sample, sequenced in a study of T cells in localized non-small cell lung cancer. The assay was immunoSEQ multiplex PCR, and TCRdb's table has in-frame clones only and misses some. The sample yields some 40,000 clones, approximately 94% seen once. The sample was peripheral blood, taken before any cancer treatment. The receptors were sampled from a female donor at least 60 years old with stage I lung adenocarcinoma. CDR3s include the opening cysteine and the closing phenylalanine or tryptophan. The order of the fields is clone size, J gene, D gene, V gene, CDR3 protein, CDR3 DNA. D genes are given only for firm matches. Size is stated for part of the rows, as once, few or many counts, or as a class when the clone is expanded.

NA	TRBJ2-7	NA	TRBV5-1	CASSLEAPTYEQYF	TGCGCCAGCAGCTTGGAGGCACCTACCTACGAGCAGTACTTC
NA	TRBJ2-1	TRBD2	TRBV28	CASSLLAGEYNEQFF	TGTGCCAGCAGTTTATTAGCGGGGGAATACAATGAGCAGTTCTTC
NA	TRBJ1-6	TRBD1	TRBV6-5	CATSGTGSSPLHF	TGTGCCACATCCGGGACAGGATCGTCACCCCTCCACTTT
NA	TRBJ1-5	NA	TRBV7-2	CASSLELVANQPQHF	TGTGCCAGCAGCTTAGAGCTGGTTGCCAATCAGCCCCAGCATTTT
NA	TRBJ1-6	NA	TRBV5-1	CASSLGTAKESPLHF	TGCGCCAGCAGCTTGGGGACAGCCAAGGAATCACCCCTCCACTTT
NA	TRBJ1-1	NA	TRBV7-6	CASSLFRGRGAEAFF	TGTGCCAGCAGCTTATTCCGAGGGCGCGGGGCTGAAGCTTTCTTT
NA	TRBJ1-1	TRBD1	TRBV19	CASSSVGDRGSTEAFF	TGTGCCAGTAGTTCTGTAGGGGACAGGGGATCCACTGAAGCTTTCTTT
few	TRBJ1-5	NA	TRBV28	CASSLGRRINQPQHF	TGTGCCAGCAGTTTAGGACGGCGAATTAATCAGCCCCAGCATTTT
NA	TRBJ1-1	NA	TRBV7-9	CASSLPLWPPPGGSTEAFF	TGTGCCAGCAGTCTACCCCTTTGGCCTCCGCCCGGGGGGAGCACTGAAGCTTTCTTT
NA	TRBJ2-2	TRBD2	TRBV6-4	CASSEGGANTGELFF	TGTGCCAGCAGTGAGGGAGGGGCCAACACCGGGGAGCTGTTTTTT
NA	TRBJ2-2	NA	TRBV5-1	CASNESPPGTGELFF	TGCGCCAGCAACGAGAGTCCCCCCGGGACCGGGGAGCTGTTTTTT
NA	TRBJ2-3	TRBD2	TRBV7-9	CASSLRGGLGDTQYF	TGTGCCAGCAGCCTACGGGGGGGGCTTGGAGATACGCAGTATTTT
NA	TRBJ1-1	TRBD1	TRBV5-1	CANSLGPDRGTEAFF	TGCGCCAACAGCTTGGGCCCCGACAGGGGTACTGAAGCTTTCTTT
NA	TRBJ2-4	NA	TRBV28	CASSSVTGTFTKNIQYF	TGTGCCAGCAGTTCCGTGACAGGCACTTTCACCAAAAACATTCAGTACTTC
NA	TRBJ1-1	NA	TRBV2	CASETGWGNTEAFF	TGTGCCAGCGAGACAGGCTGGGGAAACACTGAAGCTTTCTTT
NA	TRBJ1-2	NA	TRBV7-9	CASSLGGEGYGYTF	TGTGCCAGCAGCTTAGGGGGTGAGGGCTATGGCTACACCTTC
NA	TRBJ1-2	TRBD1	TRBV4-1	CASSQANIPLIGQGTYGYTF	TGCGCCAGCAGCCAAGCCAACATTCCCCTTATTGGACAGGGAACGTATGGCTACACCTTC
NA	TRBJ1-6	TRBD1	TRBV28	CASRPGTANSPLHF	TGTGCCAGCCGACCCGGGACAGCAAATTCACCCCTCCACTTT
NA	TRBJ2-5	TRBD1	TRBV28	CASKGYYRQGAQETQYF	TGTGCCAGCAAGGGATACTATCGACAGGGGGCTCAGGAGACCCAGTACTTC
NA	TRBJ2-6	TRBD1	TRBV5-1	CASSLEGAWGANVLTF	TGCGCCAGCAGCTTGGAGGGGGCCTGGGGGGCCAACGTCCTGACTTTC
few	TRBJ1-3	NA	TRBV7-9	CASSLADTIYF	TGTGCCAGCAGCTTAGCCGACACCATATATTTT
once	TRBJ2-7	NA	TRBV7-3	CASSVLGYEQYF	TGTGCCAGCAGCGTGTTGGGGTACGAGCAGTACTTC
NA	TRBJ1-1	NA	TRBV10-3	CAITLLMNTEAFF	TGTGCCATCACTCTACTCATGAACACTGAAGCTTTCTTT
NA	TRBJ1-5	TRBD1	TRBV7-8	CASSPRDRGSNQPQHF	TGTGCCAGCAGCCCACGGGACAGGGGTAGCAATCAGCCCCAGCATTTT
NA	TRBJ2-3	TRBD1	TRBV18	CASSPPSGGSTDTQYF	TGTGCCAGCTCACCACCCTCAGGGGGCAGCACAGATACGCAGTATTTT
NA	TRBJ2-7	TRBD1	TRBV6-1	CASSQRDRFYEQYF	TGTGCCAGCAGTCAGAGGGACAGGTTTTACGAGCAGTACTTC
NA	TRBJ1-2	NA	TRBV18	CASSQQGGGYTF	TGTGCCAGCTCCCAACAGGGCGGCGGCTACACCTTC
once	TRBJ1-1	NA	TRBV7-2	CASSLHRRRTEAFF	TGTGCCAGCAGCCTCCACCGAAGACGGACTGAAGCTTTCTTT
once	TRBJ2-2	NA	TRBV6-5	CASRGDISNTGELFF	TGTGCCAGCAGGGGGGACATTTCGAACACCGGGGAGCTGTTTTTT
NA	TRBJ1-6	NA	TRBV7-9	CASSDGLRGPPLHF	TGTGCCAGCAGCGACGGGCTCAGGGGCCCTCCCCTCCACTTT
NA	TRBJ2-5	NA	TRBV6-5	CASGWGTQYF	TGTGCCAGCGGTTGGGGGACCCAGTACTTC
NA	TRBJ1-1	NA	TRBV5-5	CASSLDSHQAFF	TGTGCCAGCAGCTTGGACAGCCACCAAGCTTTCTTT
NA	TRBJ2-5	NA	TRBV5-4	CASSLAGKETQYF	TGTGCCAGCAGCTTGGCCGGGAAAGAGACCCAGTACTTC
NA	TRBJ1-4	NA	TRBV5-4	CASSFEPDRSNEKLFF	TGTGCCAGCAGCTTCGAACCCGACAGGTCTAATGAAAAACTGTTTTTT
NA	TRBJ2-1	NA	TRBV15	CATSSLGYEQFF	TGTGCCACCAGCAGCCTAGGATATGAGCAGTTCTTC
NA	TRBJ2-1	TRBD2	TRBV28	CASSLPGPGGLRGEQFF	TGTGCCAGCAGTTTACCAGGGCCGGGGGGGCTAAGAGGTGAGCAGTTCTTC
NA	TRBJ2-2	NA	TRBV1	CTSSQDRGRNTGELFF	TGCACCAGCAGCCAAGATCGCGGGCGCAACACCGGGGAGCTGTTTTTT
NA	TRBJ2-3	NA	TRBV9	CASSVQGAYTQYF	TGTGCCAGCAGCGTCCAGGGTGCATATACGCAGTATTTT
NA	TRBJ2-2	TRBD1	TRBV4-2	CASSQGTGNTGELFF	TGTGCCAGCAGCCAAGGGACAGGGAACACCGGGGAGCTGTTTTTT
once	TRBJ1-1	TRBD1	TRBV5-1	CASSLYEGTGLNTEAFF	TGCGCCAGCAGCTTGTACGAAGGGACAGGGCTAAACACTGAAGCTTTCTTT
NA	TRBJ2-1	TRBD1	TRBV6-1	CASSPGQGSNEQFF	TGTGCCAGCAGCCCGGGACAGGGTTCCAATGAGCAGTTCTTC
NA	TRBJ2-3	NA	TRBV9	CASSVGLSGDTQYF	TGTGCCAGCAGCGTAGGACTGTCAGGAGATACGCAGTATTTT
NA	TRBJ1-5	TRBD1	TRBV10-3	CAISRDRGNQPQHF	TGTGCCATCTCCCGGGACAGGGGCAATCAGCCCCAGCATTTT
once	TRBJ1-1	NA	TRBV19	CASSIETGGDTEAFF	TGTGCCAGTAGTATAGAGACTGGGGGGGACACTGAAGCTTTCTTT
NA	TRBJ1-1	TRBD1	TRBV5-1	CASSLFQGAGTEAFF	TGCGCCAGCAGCTTGTTCCAGGGGGCTGGTACTGAAGCTTTCTTT
NA	TRBJ1-4	TRBD1	TRBV27	CASSSGGGEKLFF	TGTGCCAGCAGTTCAGGGGGCGGTGAAAAACTGTTTTTT
once	TRBJ2-6	NA	TRBV5-1	CASSLESVLSGANVLTF	TGCGCCAGCAGCTTAGAGTCCGTACTCTCTGGGGCCAACGTCCTGACTTTC
NA	TRBJ1-3	NA	TRBV7-9	CASSFSGWGRDSGNTIYF	TGTGCCAGCAGCTTTAGTGGCTGGGGCCGCGACTCTGGAAACACCATATATTTT
NA	TRBJ2-3	NA	TRBV28	CASRPVVSGGTDTQYF	TGTGCCAGCAGGCCGGTCGTGAGCGGTGGCACAGATACGCAGTATTTT
once	TRBJ2-5	TRBD2	TRBV6-6	CASSHRTSGGRETQYF	TGTGCCAGCAGTCACCGGACTAGCGGGGGTAGGGAGACCCAGTACTTC
once	TRBJ2-2	TRBD2	TRBV4-2	CASERARTSASGELFF	TGTGCCAGCGAAAGGGCAAGGACTAGCGCGTCCGGGGAGCTGTTTTTT
NA	TRBJ2-3	NA	TRBV5-4	CASSRIYDPSTDTQYF	TGTGCCAGCAGCCGCATCTACGACCCTAGCACAGATACGCAGTATTTT
once	TRBJ1-6	NA	TRBV5-1	CASSPIENSPLHF	TGCGCCAGCAGCCCGATTGAAAATTCACCCCTCCACTTT
NA	TRBJ1-1	NA	TRBV5-1	CANKNRPPMNTEAFF	TGCGCCAACAAGAACAGGCCACCAATGAACACTGAAGCTTTCTTT
NA	TRBJ1-2	NA	TRBV27	CASSLDRAYGYTF	TGTGCCAGCAGTTTAGACCGGGCCTATGGCTACACCTTC
NA	TRBJ2-4	NA	TRBV27	CASSFGELNIQYF	TGTGCCAGCAGTTTTGGGGAGTTAAACATTCAGTACTTC
NA	TRBJ2-1	TRBD2	TRBV5-1	CASSRTSGIYNEQFF	TGCGCCAGCAGCCGGACTAGCGGGATTTACAATGAGCAGTTCTTC
NA	TRBJ2-2	TRBD1	TRBV9	CASSVRGPQGNPRELFF	TGTGCCAGCAGCGTACGGGGTCCACAGGGGAACCCCAGGGAGCTGTTTTTT
NA	TRBJ1-5	TRBD1	TRBV19	CASSGTVNQPQHF	TGTGCCAGTAGCGGGACAGTCAATCAGCCCCAGCATTTT